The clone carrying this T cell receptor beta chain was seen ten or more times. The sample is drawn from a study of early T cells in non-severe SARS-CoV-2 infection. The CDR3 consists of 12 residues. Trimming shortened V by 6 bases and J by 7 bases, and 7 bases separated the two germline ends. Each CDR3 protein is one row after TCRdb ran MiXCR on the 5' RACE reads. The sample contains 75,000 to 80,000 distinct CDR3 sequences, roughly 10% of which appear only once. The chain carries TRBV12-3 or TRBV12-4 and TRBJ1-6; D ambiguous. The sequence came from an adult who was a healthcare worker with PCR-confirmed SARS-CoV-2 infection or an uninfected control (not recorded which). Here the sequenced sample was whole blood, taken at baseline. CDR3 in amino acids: CASSGPNSPLHF. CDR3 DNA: TGTGCCAGCAGCGGGCCAAATTCACCCCTCCACTTT.